These T cell receptor beta chains were read from a single sample in a study of T cell responses to AZD1222 COVID-19 vaccine. Produced via immunoSEQ multiplex PCR; TCRdb's table is partial and in-frame only. There are 150,000 or so clones in the sample; more than 75% occur only once, and about a tenth lies in the top ten. This sample comprised peripheral blood, obtained 28 days after the second AZD1222 dose. The receptor set was obtained from an adult who received the AZD1222 COVID-19 vaccine. The CDR3 runs from the conserved cysteine through the conserved F or W. A D gene is named only where the DNA matches it firmly. A clone size is listed for some rows: how often the clone was seen (once, few, many), or a class if it is expanded.

D | size | length | J | V | DNA | CDR3
NA | NA | 11 | TRBJ1-1 | TRBV4-2 | TGTGCCAGCAGCCAGGGGGGTGAAGCTTTCTTT | CASSQGGEAFF
TRBD1 | NA | 13 | TRBJ2-5 | TRBV19 | TGTGCCAGTAGACCGGACAGGCTGGAGACCCAGTACTTC | CASRPDRLETQYF
TRBD1 | once | 14 | TRBJ2-7 | TRBV27 | TGTGCCAGCAGTTTCCGGGACAGTACCTACGAGCAGTACTTC | CASSFRDSTYEQYF
TRBD1 | NA | 16 | TRBJ1-3 | TRBV4-3 | TGCGCCAGCAGCCAAGTGGGGTCAAACAACAGGGGGAGAATATATTTT | CASSQVGSNNRGRIYF
TRBD2 | NA | 17 | TRBJ2-1 | TRBV4-1 | TGCGCCAGCAGCCAAGATAGGACTAGCGGGAGTAGGAATGAGCAGTTCTTC | CASSQDRTSGSRNEQFF
NA | NA | 14 | TRBJ1-6 | TRBV5-1 | TGCGCCAGCAGCTTGGAAGGGGTCAATTCACCCCTCCACTTT | CASSLEGVNSPLHF
TRBD2 | NA | 15 | TRBJ2-1 | TRBV25-1 | TGTGCCAGTAAACCCGGGACTAGCGGATACAATGAGCAGTTCTTC | CASKPGTSGYNEQFF
TRBD1 | NA | 12 | TRBJ2-5 | TRBV12-3/TRBV12-4 | TGTGCCAGCAGCACAGGGGCAGAGACCCAGTACTTC | CASSTGAETQYF
NA | NA | 13 | TRBJ1-1 | TRBV19 | TGTGCCAGTAGTATAGGGAATTGGGCTGAAGCTTTCTTT | CASSIGNWAEAFF
NA | once | 15 | TRBJ1-1 | TRBV7-6 | TGTGCCAGCAGCTTTAATGGGGGAGGGTCGACTGAAGCTTTCTTT | CASSFNGGGSTEAFF
NA | NA | 13 | TRBJ2-1 | TRBV28 | TGTGCCAGCAGTTCAGGGGCGTACAATGAGCAGTTCTTC | CASSSGAYNEQFF
NA | NA | 13 | TRBJ1-1 | TRBV18 | TGTGCCAGCTCAGCTGGCTCGAACACTGAAGCTTTCTTT | CASSAGSNTEAFF
NA | NA | 16 | TRBJ2-3 | TRBV15 | TGTGCCACCGGTAGTGTGAGCGGCTCCCGCACAGATACGCAGTATTTT | CATGSVSGSRTDTQYF
NA | NA | 19 | TRBJ1-5 | TRBV27 | TGTGCCAGCAGTAAGAAGGGACTGGGACGGTTGAGTGAGAATCAGCCCCAGCATTTT | CASSKKGLGRLSENQPQHF
NA | NA | 14 | TRBJ1-2 | TRBV6-5 | TGTGCCAGCAGTTTCCAAGGGGGGCACTATGGCTACACCTTC | CASSFQGGHYGYTF
NA | NA | 13 | TRBJ1-1 | TRBV29-1 | TGCAGCGGGGGTGGTCCGGGCTCCACTGAAGCTTTCTTT | CSGGGPGSTEAFF
NA | NA | 13 | TRBJ2-7 | TRBV28 | TGTGCCAGCGGGTTAGAGTCCCACTACGAGCAGTACTTC | CASGLESHYEQYF
NA | NA | 16 | TRBJ2-4 | TRBV19 | TGTGCCAGTAGTATCCCCCCCGGGGCAGGCAAAAACATTCAGTACTTC | CASSIPPGAGKNIQYF
TRBD1 | few | 14 | TRBJ1-4 | TRBV3-1/TRBV3-2 | TGTGCCAGCAGCCGACAGGGAGAATATGAAAAACTGTTTTTT | CASSRQGEYEKLFF
NA | NA | 14 | TRBJ2-7 | TRBV5-6 | TGTGCCAGCAGCTTGAATGGGGTTGCCTACGAGCAGTACTTC | CASSLNGVAYEQYF
NA | NA | 14 | TRBJ1-5 | TRBV7-8 | TGTGCCAGCAGCTATTCGTCAGGGGCAGGGCCCCAGCATTTT | CASSYSSGAGPQHF
NA | NA | 13 | TRBJ2-1 | TRBV9 | TGTGCCAGCAGCATAGAAACTGGAATCAAGCAGTTCTTC | CASSIETGIKQFF
NA | NA | 16 | TRBJ2-5 | TRBV7-9 | TGTGCCAGCAGCCCCCGGGACCGTCATTCTGGAGAGACCCAGTACTTC | CASSPRDRHSGETQYF
TRBD1 | NA | 18 | TRBJ2-1 | TRBV6-6 | TGTGCCAGCAGACGAGGGACAGGGGGTCTCATCCACTACAATGAGCAGTTCTTC | CASRRGTGGLIHYNEQFF
TRBD2 | NA | 16 | TRBJ2-3 | TRBV7-2 | TGTGCCAGCAGCTTAAGACTAGCGGGAAGCACAGATACGCAGTATTTT | CASSLRLAGSTDTQYF
TRBD1 | NA | 14 | TRBJ1-5 | TRBV28 | TGTGCCACAAAGACAGGGGGGGAGCATCAGCCCCAGCATTTT | CATKTGGEHQPQHF
TRBD1 | NA | 14 | TRBJ1-5 | TRBV11-2 | TGTGCCAGCAGCACCGACAGGGGAGATCAGCCCCAGCATTTT | CASSTDRGDQPQHF
NA | NA | 12 | TRBJ1-2 | TRBV19 | TGTGCCAGTAGTATGCCGCGCACGAGCTACACCTTC | CASSMPRTSYTF
NA | NA | 15 | TRBJ1-6 | TRBV9 | TGTGCCAGCAGCGTAGAGCCGGACGGGAATTCACCCCTCCACTTT | CASSVEPDGNSPLHF
TRBD2 | NA | 13 | TRBJ2-5 | TRBV29-1 | TGCAGCGCTATGACTAGCGGCCAAGAGACCCAGTACTTC | CSAMTSGQETQYF
TRBD2 | few | 14 | TRBJ2-7 | TRBV3-1/TRBV3-2 | TGTGCCAGCAGCCCCCGGGGGGGGTTAGACGAGCAGTACTTC | CASSPRGGLDEQYF
NA | NA | 13 | TRBJ1-5 | TRBV7-2 | TGTGCCAGCAGCCCCTCGGTCAATCAGCCCCAGCATTTT | CASSPSVNQPQHF
NA | NA | 16 | TRBJ2-6 | TRBV19 | TGTGCCAGCTCAGGGAGGGGGCCTTCTGGGGCCAACGTCCTGACTTTC | CASSGRGPSGANVLTF
NA | NA | 11 | TRBJ2-7 | TRBV20-1 | TGCAGTACCCGATTGGTCTACGAGCAGTACTTC | CSTRLVYEQYF
NA | NA | 14 | TRBJ1-1 | TRBV5-1 | TGCGCCAGCAGCCAGGACACCGTTAACACTGAAGCTTTCTTT | CASSQDTVNTEAFF
TRBD1 | NA | 14 | TRBJ2-5 | TRBV3-1/TRBV3-2 | TGTGCCAGCAGAGGGACAGGGGGCCAGGAGACCCAGTACTTC | CASRGTGGQETQYF
NA | once | 11 | TRBJ1-1 | TRBV2 | TGTGCCAGCAGTGTCGACACTGAAGCTTTCTTT | CASSVDTEAFF
TRBD2 | once | 15 | TRBJ2-3 | TRBV7-9 | TGTGCCAGCAGCTTCCCTAGCGGGAGCACAGATACGCAGTATTTT | CASSFPSGSTDTQYF
TRBD2 | once | 15 | TRBJ2-3 | TRBV5-8 | TGTGCCAGCAGCTTGTTTCAGCGGGAGACAGATACGCAGTATTTT | CASSLFQRETDTQYF
TRBD2 | NA | 16 | TRBJ2-7 | TRBV30 | TGTGCCTGGAGAACAACTAGCGGGAGGGTTCGGGACGAGCAGTACTTC | CAWRTTSGRVRDEQYF
NA | NA | 17 | TRBJ1-3 | TRBV4-3 | TGCGCCAGCAGCCAGGACCTGGCGACAGTAACTGGAAACACCATATATTTT | CASSQDLATVTGNTIYF
TRBD2 | once | 11 | TRBJ2-7 | TRBV29-1 | TGCAGCGTAGTGACTAGCGGGGTTCAGTACTTC | CSVVTSGVQYF
NA | NA | 15 | TRBJ1-2 | TRBV9 | TGTGCCAGCAGCGTCGCCCCGACGGATAACTATGGCTACACCTTC | CASSVAPTDNYGYTF
NA | NA | 13 | TRBJ2-3 | TRBV28 | TGTGCCAGCAGCCTTGGGGGCACAGATACGCAGTATTTT | CASSLGGTDTQYF
NA | NA | 13 | TRBJ1-3 | TRBV4-3 | TGCGCCAGCAGCCAAGAGGGGGGAAACACCATATATTTT | CASSQEGGNTIYF
NA | NA | 13 | TRBJ1-5 | TRBV7-8 | TGTGCCAGCAGCTTAGGGACAGCTCAGCCCCAGCATTTT | CASSLGTAQPQHF
NA | NA | 13 | TRBJ1-6 | TRBV12-3/TRBV12-4 | TGTGCCAGCAGTTGGGGCGAGAATTCACCCCTCCACTTT | CASSWGENSPLHF
TRBD2 | NA | 15 | TRBJ2-2 | TRBV28 | TGTGCCAGCAGCTTAGCGGGAGGGTCCACCGGGGAGCTGTTTTTT | CASSLAGGSTGELFF
NA | NA | 14 | TRBJ2-3 | TRBV5-1 | TGCGCCAGCAGCTTGTCGGACAGCACAGATACGCAGTATTTT | CASSLSDSTDTQYF